These T cell receptor beta chains were read from a single sample in a study of T cell changes during pregnancy in multiple sclerosis. The assay was immunoSEQ multiplex PCR, and TCRdb's table has in-frame clones only and misses some. The top ten clones hold approximately 2% of a sample with 70,000 to 75,000 clones, approximately 94% of them seen once. This sample comprised peripheral blood, obtained in the second trimester of pregnancy. The source is a female donor in good health, enrolled as a control in a pregnancy study. Each CDR3 is given with its conserved first and last residue. Fields, in order: V gene, D gene, clone size, J gene, CDR3 DNA, CDR3 protein. A D gene is named only where the DNA matches it firmly. Size is omitted from some rows. Given values are once, few, many or a class for expanded clones.

TRBV28	NA	NA	TRBJ1-3	TGTGCCAGCAGTTTATCGTTCAGCTCTGGAAACACCATATATTTT	CASSLSFSSGNTIYF
TRBV4-3	NA	NA	TRBJ2-5	TGCGCCAGCAGCCCAAAGAGTACCCAGTACTTC	CASSPKSTQYF
TRBV6-6	TRBD2	NA	TRBJ2-3	TGTGCCAGCATTACGGGAGGGGCGCAGTATTTT	CASITGGAQYF
TRBV5-4	TRBD2	NA	TRBJ2-5	TGTGCCAGCAGCTTGGTACTAGCGGGGGTTGGTGAGACCCAGTACTTC	CASSLVLAGVGETQYF
TRBV27	TRBD2	NA	TRBJ2-3	TGTGCCAGCAGTTTAGTAGCGGGGGTCCGCACAGATACGCAGTATTTT	CASSLVAGVRTDTQYF
TRBV7-3	NA	NA	TRBJ2-1	TGTGCCAGCAGCTTCTCCGGGACACCCTACAATGAGCAGTTCTTC	CASSFSGTPYNEQFF
TRBV6-1	TRBD2	NA	TRBJ2-5	TGTGCCAGCAGTGAAGCGCCTGCGGGGGTACAAGAGACCCAGTACTTC	CASSEAPAGVQETQYF
TRBV6-1	TRBD2	NA	TRBJ2-2	TGTGCCAGCAGAGTAGCGGGGGGGCCTATCGGGGAGCTGTTTTTT	CASRVAGGPIGELFF
TRBV9	NA	NA	TRBJ2-5	TGTGCCAGCAGCGTAGATCCCCAGGGAGGCGAGACCCAGTACTTC	CASSVDPQGGETQYF
TRBV28	TRBD1	NA	TRBJ1-1	TGTGCCAGCGGACAGGTCAAGGGGAACGCTGAAGCTTTCTTT	CASGQVKGNAEAFF
TRBV5-6	NA	NA	TRBJ1-5	TGTGCCAGCAGCTTGGCGGCTAGGCGCGATCAGCCCCAGCATTTT	CASSLAARRDQPQHF
TRBV27	NA	NA	TRBJ2-7	TGTGCCAGCAGTGCCTCTACTGAGCAGTACTTC	CASSASTEQYF
TRBV7-2	NA	NA	TRBJ2-5	TGTGCCAGCAGCTTAGATCAGGGTATAGAGACCCAGTACTTC	CASSLDQGIETQYF
TRBV4-1	TRBD1	NA	TRBJ2-5	TGCGCCAGCAGCCAGGGACTGGACAGGGGCCAAGAGACCCAGTACTTC	CASSQGLDRGQETQYF
TRBV27	TRBD1	NA	TRBJ1-2	TGTGCCAGCAGTCTTGGGACAGAGTATGGCTACACCTTC	CASSLGTEYGYTF
TRBV4-1	TRBD1	NA	TRBJ1-2	TGCGCCAGCAGGTCGACACCGGGACAGGGCCATGGCTACACCTTC	CASRSTPGQGHGYTF
TRBV6-5	NA	NA	TRBJ2-5	TGTGCCAGCACTCAGGGCGAGACCCAGTACTTC	CASTQGETQYF
TRBV7-9	TRBD1	NA	TRBJ2-7	TGTGCCAGCAGCTCACCCCCCGGGACAGGGGGCTCCTACGAGCAGTACTTC	CASSSPPGTGGSYEQYF
TRBV5-6	NA	NA	TRBJ1-2	TGTGCCAGCACCCTACAGGGTGACTATGGCTACACCTTC	CASTLQGDYGYTF
TRBV15	NA	NA	TRBJ2-6	TGTGCCACCAGCAGAGATGCCACAAGTTACTCTGGGGCCAACGTCCTGACTTTC	CATSRDATSYSGANVLTF
TRBV7-9	TRBD1	few	TRBJ1-2	TGTGCCAGCAGCTCAGCTTACGAGGACAGGATCGATGGCTACACCTTC	CASSSAYEDRIDGYTF
TRBV6-5	TRBD1	NA	TRBJ2-7	TGTGCCACTCGACAGGGCTCCTACGAGCAGTACTTC	CATRQGSYEQYF
TRBV29-1	NA	NA	TRBJ2-2	TGCAGCGTTGACCCAGGGTTGAACACCGGGGAGCTGTTTTTT	CSVDPGLNTGELFF
TRBV27	TRBD1	once	TRBJ1-1	TGTGCCAGCACCGTCAGAGGGGGCAAGAACACTGAAGCTTTCTTT	CASTVRGGKNTEAFF
TRBV5-5	NA	NA	TRBJ2-7	TGTGCCAGCAGCTTTGCTGGGGCCAGCAAATCCCTGTACGAGCAGTACTTC	CASSFAGASKSLYEQYF
TRBV13	NA	NA	TRBJ2-3	TGTGCCAGCAGCTCGCTAGCAAGTGGCGATACGCAGTATTTT	CASSSLASGDTQYF
TRBV7-7	NA	NA	TRBJ2-5	TGTGCTAGCAGTTCCAGCGGCGTCCAAGAGACCCAGTACTTC	CASSSSGVQETQYF
TRBV7-2	TRBD1	NA	TRBJ2-1	TGTGCCAGCAGCTTATCCGGGACAGGGCCTTACAATGAGCAGTTCTTC	CASSLSGTGPYNEQFF
TRBV2	TRBD1	NA	TRBJ2-1	TGTGCCAGCAAGGGGGCTGGGTACAATGAGCAGTTCTTC	CASKGAGYNEQFF
TRBV6-1	NA	NA	TRBJ2-7	TGTGCCAGCAGTACTCCCTACGAGCAGTACTTC	CASSTPYEQYF
TRBV18	NA	NA	TRBJ2-7	TGTGCCAGCTCACGGCAGGGAGGGGGCGAGCAGTACTTC	CASSRQGGGEQYF
TRBV6-5	NA	NA	TRBJ1-3	TGTGCCAGCAAGCGGGGACCGGGCTCTGGAAACACCATATATTTT	CASKRGPGSGNTIYF
TRBV7-2	NA	NA	TRBJ1-1	TGTGCCAGCAGCTTGAGGGGGGGGATAGCTTTCTTT	CASSLRGGIAFF
TRBV19	TRBD2	NA	TRBJ2-3	TGTGCCAGTAGTATAGGCCCTAGCGGGGCCTCAGATACGCAGTATTTT	CASSIGPSGASDTQYF
TRBV14	TRBD2	NA	TRBJ2-1	TGTGCCAGCAGCCAGAGGACTAGCGGGGGCTACAATGAGCAGTTCTTC	CASSQRTSGGYNEQFF
TRBV28	NA	NA	TRBJ1-2	TGTGCCAGCAGCCGATTTCAGGGCAGCTATGGCTACACCTTC	CASSRFQGSYGYTF
TRBV7-7	NA	NA	TRBJ2-2	TGTGCTAGCAGCTCAGGGGGGACTCCGGGGGCCTTAACACCCGGGGAGCTGTTTTTT	CASSSGGTPGALTPGELFF
TRBV5-1	NA	NA	TRBJ1-1	TGCGCCAGCACCCCGCGGGATTTTTTGAACACTGAAGCTTTCTTT	CASTPRDFLNTEAFF
TRBV7-8	TRBD1	NA	TRBJ1-5	TGTGCCAGCAGCTTAGTCGCCTTACAGGGGACCCAGCATTTT	CASSLVALQGTQHF
TRBV4-3	NA	NA	TRBJ1-5	TGCGCCAGCAGCCCCGGCTTCTGGACGGGAAGGAATCAGCCCCAGCATTTT	CASSPGFWTGRNQPQHF
TRBV7-3	NA	NA	TRBJ2-5	TGTGCCAGCAGCGGGGGACAATCAGAGACCCAGTACTTC	CASSGGQSETQYF
TRBV23-1	TRBD1	NA	TRBJ1-2	TGCGCCAGCAGTTCTCCGTTCGGGACAGGGGAACATGGCTACACCTTC	CASSSPFGTGEHGYTF
TRBV7-9	TRBD1	NA	TRBJ1-1	TGTGCCAGCAGCCGAGGGTATAAAGAGACAGGGGGGAACACTGAAGCTTTCTTT	CASSRGYKETGGNTEAFF
TRBV7-3	NA	NA	TRBJ1-1	TGTGCCAGCAGCGTATCGACAGGCACTGAAGCTTTCTTT	CASSVSTGTEAFF
TRBV4-2	NA	NA	TRBJ1-2	TGTGCCAGCAGACCTACCTATCCGGACCATTCCGGGAATGGCTACACCTTC	CASRPTYPDHSGNGYTF
TRBV6-5	TRBD2	NA	TRBJ2-1	TGTGCCAGCACCCCGGGAGGGGCGAGGGATGAGCAGTTCTTC	CASTPGGARDEQFF
TRBV9	NA	NA	TRBJ1-3	TGTGCCAGCAGCGTAGACGGCAGGCCCAGCTCTGGAAACACCATATATTTT	CASSVDGRPSSGNTIYF
TRBV30	NA	NA	TRBJ2-1	TGTGCCTGGAGTGGGGAGGTTGAGCAGTTCTTC	CAWSGEVEQFF
TRBV6-5	NA	NA	TRBJ2-2	TGTGCCAGCAGTTACAGTTGGGGGGGCGGGTTCGGGGAGCTGTTTTTT	CASSYSWGGGFGELFF
TRBV30	TRBD1	NA	TRBJ1-2	TGTGCCTGGAGTGTCGGCAGGGGGATTGATGGCTACACCTTC	CAWSVGRGIDGYTF